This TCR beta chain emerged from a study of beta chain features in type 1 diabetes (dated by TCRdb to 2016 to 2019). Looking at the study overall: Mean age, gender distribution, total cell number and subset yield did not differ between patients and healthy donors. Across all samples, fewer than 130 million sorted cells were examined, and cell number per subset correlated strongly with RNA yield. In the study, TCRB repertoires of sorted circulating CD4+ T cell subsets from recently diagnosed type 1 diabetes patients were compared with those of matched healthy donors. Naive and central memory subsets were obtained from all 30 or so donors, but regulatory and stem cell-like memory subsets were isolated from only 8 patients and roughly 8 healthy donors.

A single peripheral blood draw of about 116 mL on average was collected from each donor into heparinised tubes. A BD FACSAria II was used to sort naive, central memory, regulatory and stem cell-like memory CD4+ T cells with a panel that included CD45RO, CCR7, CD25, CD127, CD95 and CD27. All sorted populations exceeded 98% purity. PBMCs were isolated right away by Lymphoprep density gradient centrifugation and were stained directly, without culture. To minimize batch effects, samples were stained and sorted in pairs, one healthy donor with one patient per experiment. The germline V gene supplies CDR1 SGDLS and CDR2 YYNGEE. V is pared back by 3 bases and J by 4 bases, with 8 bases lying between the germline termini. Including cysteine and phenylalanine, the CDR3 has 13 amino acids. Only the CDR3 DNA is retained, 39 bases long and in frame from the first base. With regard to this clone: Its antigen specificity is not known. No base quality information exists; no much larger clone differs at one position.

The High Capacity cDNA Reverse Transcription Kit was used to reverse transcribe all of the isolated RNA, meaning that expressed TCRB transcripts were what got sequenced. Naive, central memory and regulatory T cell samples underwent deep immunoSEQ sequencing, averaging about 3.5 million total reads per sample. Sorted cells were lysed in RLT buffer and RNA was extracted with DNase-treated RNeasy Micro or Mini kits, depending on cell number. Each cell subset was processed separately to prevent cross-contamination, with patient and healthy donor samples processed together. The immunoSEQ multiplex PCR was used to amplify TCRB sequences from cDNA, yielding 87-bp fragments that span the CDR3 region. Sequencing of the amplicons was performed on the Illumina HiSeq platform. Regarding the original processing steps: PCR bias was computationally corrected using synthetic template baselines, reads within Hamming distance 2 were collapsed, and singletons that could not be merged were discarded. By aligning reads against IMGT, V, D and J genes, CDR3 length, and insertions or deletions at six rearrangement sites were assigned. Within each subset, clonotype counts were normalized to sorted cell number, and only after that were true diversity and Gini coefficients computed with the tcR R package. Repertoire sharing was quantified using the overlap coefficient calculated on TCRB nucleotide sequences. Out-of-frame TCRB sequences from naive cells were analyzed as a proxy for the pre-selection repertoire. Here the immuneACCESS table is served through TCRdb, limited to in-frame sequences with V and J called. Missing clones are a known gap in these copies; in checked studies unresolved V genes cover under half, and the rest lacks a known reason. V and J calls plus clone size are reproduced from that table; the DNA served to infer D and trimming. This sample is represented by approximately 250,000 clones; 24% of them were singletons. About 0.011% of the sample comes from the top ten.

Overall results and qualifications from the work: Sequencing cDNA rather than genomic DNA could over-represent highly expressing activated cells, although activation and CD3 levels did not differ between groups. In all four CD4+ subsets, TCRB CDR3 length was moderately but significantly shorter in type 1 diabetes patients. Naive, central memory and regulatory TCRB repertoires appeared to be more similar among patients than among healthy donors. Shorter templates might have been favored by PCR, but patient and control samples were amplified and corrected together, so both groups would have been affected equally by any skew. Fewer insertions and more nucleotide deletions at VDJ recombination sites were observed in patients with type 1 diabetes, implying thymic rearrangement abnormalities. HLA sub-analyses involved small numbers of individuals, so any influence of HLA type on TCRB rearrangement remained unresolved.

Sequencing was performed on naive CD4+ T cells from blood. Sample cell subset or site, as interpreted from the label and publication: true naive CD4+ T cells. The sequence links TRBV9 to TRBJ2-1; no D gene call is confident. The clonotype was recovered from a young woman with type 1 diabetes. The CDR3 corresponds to CASSGGSYNEQFF. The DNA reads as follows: TGTGCCAGCAGCGGAGGATCGTACAATGAGCAGTTCTTC.